This TCR beta chain was documented in a study of shared clonotypes between healthy human individuals. Findings of the study overall: Compared with memory subsets, naive subsets generally had larger estimated richness.

Trimming cost V 10 bases and J 11 bases; bases outside gene matches: 9. The germline gives CDR1 MNHNS, CDR2 SASEGT. This CDR3 spans 11 amino acids. Some clones are missing from TCRdb's copy, which holds only in-frame ones; the method was immunoSEQ multiplex PCR. In the table there are about 750,000 clones, around 93% of which are singletons. The naive CD8 fraction comprised CD45RO-negative cells positively selected for CCR7 and excluded terminally differentiated effector memory CD45RA+ cells. With respect to this clone: Its specificity is not known.

This sequence originates from a young man in good health. This chain links TRBV6-1 with TRBJ1-1; 8 bases map to TRBD1. The sample comprised naive CD8+ T cells sorted from blood. The CDR3 loop reads CAIEGQVGAFF. The CDR3 nucleotides read TGTGCCATAGAGGGACAGGTCGGGGCTTTCTTT.